This is a list of T cell receptor beta chains from one sample in a study of shared clonotypes between healthy human individuals. The method was immunoSEQ multiplex PCR; TCRdb's version includes in-frame clones alone and lacks a portion of them. Of under 2,500,000 clones in the sample, nearly 97% were seen once. Sequenced sample: naive CD4+ T cells sorted from blood. Receptors originate from a man aged 18 to 30 in good health. Both conserved end residues are part of each CDR3. A D gene is named only where the DNA matches it firmly. Clone size, where shown, is once, few, many, or a class for clones that have expanded.

CDR3nt	CDR3aa	abundance	len	j_gene	d_gene	v_gene
TGTGCCAGCAGTCCCGGGACAGTCGGGAAGCAGTACTTC	CASSPGTVGKQYF	NA	13	TRBJ2-7	TRBD1	TRBV2
TGTGCCAGCTCTCCAGGGGGTTCCTACGAGCAGTACTTC	CASSPGGSYEQYF	NA	13	TRBJ2-7	TRBD1	TRBV18
TGTGCCAGCAGTGAAGAGACAGGACCCTCCTACAATGAGCAGTTCTTC	CASSEETGPSYNEQFF	NA	16	TRBJ2-1	NA	TRBV6-1
TGTGCCAGCAGCGTTGATGGGACAAGTTTTCAGCCCCAGCATTTT	CASSVDGTSFQPQHF	NA	15	TRBJ1-5	NA	TRBV9
TGTGCCAGCAGTGAACCCGGGGGGCCAAAAGAGACCCAGTACTTC	CASSEPGGPKETQYF	NA	15	TRBJ2-5	NA	TRBV2
TGTGCCAGCAGCCCTTCAGCCAGGGATGGGATCACTGAAGCTTTCTTT	CASSPSARDGITEAFF	NA	16	TRBJ1-1	NA	TRBV11-3
TGTGCCAGCTCACCGCAGGTGAGATCCGAGGGCTACACCTTC	CASSPQVRSEGYTF	few	14	TRBJ1-2	NA	TRBV18
TGTGCCAGCAGTTACCAGACAGGACCTGAAGCTTTCTTT	CASSYQTGPEAFF	NA	13	TRBJ1-1	NA	TRBV6-5
TGTGCCAGCATCAGGATCGTAGGGGCGGACGGCTACACCTTC	CASIRIVGADGYTF	NA	14	TRBJ1-2	NA	TRBV2
TGTGCCAGCAGTAGGGACACCAATCAGCCCCAGCATTTT	CASSRDTNQPQHF	NA	13	TRBJ1-5	NA	TRBV6-1
TGTGCCAGCTCACCAGGGAGAGACTATGGCTACACCTTC	CASSPGRDYGYTF	NA	13	TRBJ1-2	NA	TRBV18
TGTGCCAGCAGCCCCCTTGGAGGGAACCAAGAGACCCAGTACTTC	CASSPLGGNQETQYF	NA	15	TRBJ2-5	NA	TRBV7-8
TGTGCCAGCAGTGAAAGAAGACCTGGCGGGAGTAAGAGCACCGGGGAGCTGTTTTTT	CASSERRPGGSKSTGELFF	NA	19	TRBJ2-2	TRBD2	TRBV6-1
TGTGCCAGCAGAATCCGAGTACCGAGCTCCTACAATGAGCAGTTCTTC	CASRIRVPSSYNEQFF	NA	16	TRBJ2-1	NA	TRBV7-2
TGCGCCAGCAGCCCGGGACAGGGTGGAACTAATGAAAAACTGTTTTTT	CASSPGQGGTNEKLFF	NA	16	TRBJ1-4	TRBD1	TRBV5-1
TGTGCCAGCAGCAGGACAGTTCGGGAGACCCAGTACTTC	CASSRTVRETQYF	NA	13	TRBJ2-5	NA	TRBV6-6
TGTGCCAGCAGCTACGCTTTCGGGTCCACGGCGGATAATTCACCCCTCCACTTT	CASSYAFGSTADNSPLHF	NA	18	TRBJ1-6	NA	TRBV11-2
TGTGCCAGCTCGCCCGCAGGAGACTATGGCTACACCTTC	CASSPAGDYGYTF	NA	13	TRBJ1-2	NA	TRBV18
TGTGCCAGCAGCCTGGACTGGAGGTACGAGCAGTACTTC	CASSLDWRYEQYF	NA	13	TRBJ2-7	NA	TRBV5-4
TGTGCCAGCAGCTTGGGGGACTCTGGAAACACCATATATTTT	CASSLGDSGNTIYF	NA	14	TRBJ1-3	NA	TRBV7-9
TGCGCCAGCAGCTTCAAGGGACTAGATAACGAGCAGTACTTC	CASSFKGLDNEQYF	few	14	TRBJ2-7	TRBD2	TRBV5-1
TGTGCCAGCAGCTTAGATCTCGGGACTGATAACACCGGGGAGCTGTTTTTT	CASSLDLGTDNTGELFF	NA	17	TRBJ2-2	NA	TRBV11-3